The rows below give T cell receptor beta chains drawn from one sample of a study of shared clonotypes between healthy human individuals. Clones were read by immunoSEQ multiplex PCR, and TCRdb kept only the in-frame ones, dropping some. The top ten hold roughly 1% of the sample, which has roughly 2 million clones, roughly 95% seen once. The source material was naive CD8+ T cells sorted from blood. The receptors derive from a man in his late teens or twenties in good health. Both conserved end residues are part of each CDR3. Fields, in order: J gene, clone size, D gene, V gene, CDR3 DNA, CDR3 protein. D genes are given only for firm matches. Size tells how often a clone was seen (once, few, many) or the class of an expanded clone, and some rows leave it out.

J: TRBJ2-7
size: NA
D: TRBD1
V: TRBV28
DNA: TGTGCCAGCAGTTTGGCCGGGACAGGGATTTACGAGCAGTACTTC
CDR3: CASSLAGTGIYEQYF

J: TRBJ2-1
size: NA
D: TRBD2
V: TRBV10-1
DNA: TGCGCCAGCAGCGAAAACGGGGAGACTAGCGGGAAGTTGTATGGTAATGAGCAGTTCTTC
CDR3: CASSENGETSGKLYGNEQFF

J: TRBJ2-2
size: NA
D: TRBD1
V: TRBV2
DNA: TGTGCCAGCAGACTTCAGGGGGACACCGGGGAGCTGTTTTTT
CDR3: CASRLQGDTGELFF

J: TRBJ1-6
size: once
D: TRBD1
V: TRBV27
DNA: TGTGCCAGCAGTGGGACAGGGGGCAATTCACCCCTCCACTTT
CDR3: CASSGTGGNSPLHF

J: TRBJ2-7
size: NA
D: NA
V: TRBV11-2
DNA: TGTGCCAGCAGCCGGACATCCATAACCTACGAGCAGTACTTC
CDR3: CASSRTSITYEQYF

J: TRBJ2-5
size: NA
D: TRBD2
V: TRBV6-5
DNA: TGTGCCAGCAGTTACGGGGGGGGAGAGACCCAGTACTTC
CDR3: CASSYGGGETQYF

J: TRBJ2-2
size: NA
D: NA
V: TRBV11-3
DNA: TGTGCCAGCAGCTTAAGGGGAACGAACACCGGGGAGCTGTTTTTT
CDR3: CASSLRGTNTGELFF

J: TRBJ2-7
size: NA
D: NA
V: TRBV11-2
DNA: TGTGCCAGCAGCTTAGAGGGGCCGGGCGAGCAGTACTTC
CDR3: CASSLEGPGEQYF

J: TRBJ1-1
size: NA
D: TRBD1
V: TRBV19
DNA: TGTGCCAGTCGCTCCCCCCAGGGGGACACTGAAGCTTTCTTT
CDR3: CASRSPQGDTEAFF

J: TRBJ2-7
size: NA
D: TRBD2
V: TRBV28
DNA: TGTGCCAGCAGAGAGAGGACTAGCCCCTCCTACGAGCAGTACTTC
CDR3: CASRERTSPSYEQYF

J: TRBJ2-1
size: NA
D: NA
V: TRBV27
DNA: TGTGCCAGCAGTTTTGGCGGAAGCTCCTACAATGAGCAGTTCTTC
CDR3: CASSFGGSSYNEQFF

J: TRBJ2-2
size: NA
D: NA
V: TRBV30
DNA: TGTGCCTGGAGTGGGCTTAGGCAGGGGTACACCGGGGAGCTGTTTTTT
CDR3: CAWSGLRQGYTGELFF

J: TRBJ2-7
size: NA
D: TRBD2
V: TRBV10-3
DNA: TGTGCCATCAGACCTAGCGGGAGTCACTACGAGCAGTACTTC
CDR3: CAIRPSGSHYEQYF

J: TRBJ2-7
size: NA
D: TRBD1
V: TRBV29-1
DNA: TGCAGCGTCCTTTTGGACAGGGTGGGTTTCGAGCAGTACTTC
CDR3: CSVLLDRVGFEQYF

J: TRBJ2-7
size: NA
D: NA
V: TRBV5-4
DNA: TGTGCCAGCAGCCGCTCGGGGGTTTCGTACGAGCAGTACTTC
CDR3: CASSRSGVSYEQYF

J: TRBJ2-1
size: NA
D: TRBD1
V: TRBV19
DNA: TGTGCCAGTAGTACGACAGGGGACAATGAGCAGTTCTTC
CDR3: CASSTTGDNEQFF

J: TRBJ2-3
size: NA
D: TRBD2
V: TRBV13
DNA: TGTGCCAGCAGCTTATTAGCGGGAGGCCGAGAAAGGCAGTATTTT
CDR3: CASSLLAGGRERQYF

J: TRBJ1-2
size: NA
D: NA
V: TRBV9
DNA: TGTGCCAGCAGCGGAGCGGCCGAGTCTTGGGGCTACACCTTC
CDR3: CASSGAAESWGYTF

J: TRBJ2-1
size: NA
D: NA
V: TRBV27
DNA: TGTGCCAGCAGTTTTATTTCCGGGACACCCGCGCGCAATGAGCAGTTCTTC
CDR3: CASSFISGTPARNEQFF

J: TRBJ2-5
size: NA
D: TRBD1
V: TRBV2
DNA: TGTGCCAGCGTAGGGGGCGCAGAGACCCAGTACTTC
CDR3: CASVGGAETQYF

J: TRBJ2-3
size: NA
D: TRBD1
V: TRBV19
DNA: TGTGCCAGTAGCTCCGAAGGGCACAGGGGGCCGGCAGATACGCAGTATTTT
CDR3: CASSSEGHRGPADTQYF

J: TRBJ2-7
size: NA
D: TRBD2
V: TRBV7-9
DNA: TGTGCCAGCAGCGGCTCTAGCGGGAGTGGATACGAGCAGTACTTC
CDR3: CASSGSSGSGYEQYF

J: TRBJ1-2
size: few
D: NA
V: TRBV2
DNA: TGTGCCAGCAGTGAAAGGGCGCAAGGCAAATATGGCTACACCTTC
CDR3: CASSERAQGKYGYTF

J: TRBJ2-5
size: NA
D: NA
V: TRBV18
DNA: TGTGCCAGCTCATTGGGCGGTACAGGAAACCTCAAAGAGACCCAGTACTTC
CDR3: CASSLGGTGNLKETQYF

J: TRBJ1-5
size: many
D: NA
V: TRBV30
DNA: TGTGCCTGGAGTGTTTTGGGGACGTTAGAGCCCCAGCATTTT
CDR3: CAWSVLGTLEPQHF

J: TRBJ1-1
size: NA
D: NA
V: TRBV6-5
DNA: TGTGCCAGCTTCCCTTTTGTGCTGAACACTGAAGCTTTCTTT
CDR3: CASFPFVLNTEAFF

J: TRBJ2-1
size: NA
D: NA
V: TRBV11-1
DNA: TGTGCCAGCAGCTTATTTCGGTTAGGGGACAATGAGCAGTTCTTC
CDR3: CASSLFRLGDNEQFF

J: TRBJ1-2
size: NA
D: NA
V: TRBV5-1
DNA: TGCGCCAGCAGCTCGGACGAGGCGGGTAACTATGGCTACACCTTC
CDR3: CASSSDEAGNYGYTF

J: TRBJ1-5
size: NA
D: NA
V: TRBV11-2
DNA: TGTGCCAGCAGCTTAGGTGGACAGTCCAATCAGCCCCAGCATTTT
CDR3: CASSLGGQSNQPQHF

J: TRBJ1-4
size: NA
D: TRBD1
V: TRBV6-6
DNA: TGTGCCAGCAAGAGGACGGGACAGACTAATGAAAAACTGTTTTTT
CDR3: CASKRTGQTNEKLFF

J: TRBJ2-7
size: NA
D: NA
V: TRBV19
DNA: TGTGCCAGTAGCCATAGCTCAGACTACGAGCAGTACTTC
CDR3: CASSHSSDYEQYF

J: TRBJ2-3
size: NA
D: NA
V: TRBV28
DNA: TGTGCCAGCAGTTCCTGGGGACCAGAGGGGGGAACAGATACGCAGTATTTT
CDR3: CASSSWGPEGGTDTQYF

J: TRBJ1-1
size: NA
D: NA
V: TRBV11-2
DNA: TGTGCCAGCAGCCCGGTCGTTGTCATGAACACTGAAGCTTTCTTT
CDR3: CASSPVVVMNTEAFF

J: TRBJ2-2
size: NA
D: NA
V: TRBV6-5
DNA: TGTGCCAGCAGTTACTCGAACGGGGAGCTGTTTTTT
CDR3: CASSYSNGELFF

J: TRBJ2-3
size: NA
D: TRBD2
V: TRBV11-2
DNA: TGTGCCAGCAGCTTGCTAGCGGGAGACCAAGATACGCAGTATTTT
CDR3: CASSLLAGDQDTQYF

J: TRBJ2-1
size: NA
D: TRBD2
V: TRBV25-1
DNA: TGTGCCAGCAGGTCCGGGACTAAGCAGTTCTTC
CDR3: CASRSGTKQFF

J: TRBJ2-2
size: NA
D: NA
V: TRBV4-1
DNA: TGCGCCAGCAGCCAAGGAAAGAACACCGGGGAGCTGTTTTTT
CDR3: CASSQGKNTGELFF

J: TRBJ2-7
size: NA
D: NA
V: TRBV19
DNA: TGTGCCAGTAGTGGGACCCACGGGAACGACGAGCAGTACTTC
CDR3: CASSGTHGNDEQYF

J: TRBJ2-7
size: NA
D: TRBD2
V: TRBV9
DNA: TGTGCCAGCAGCCCGGGGGGGACTAGCAGCTACGAGCAGTACTTC
CDR3: CASSPGGTSSYEQYF

J: TRBJ2-2
size: NA
D: NA
V: TRBV4-3
DNA: TGCGCCAGCAGCATGGGGCCTACCGGTAGTACCGGGGAGCTGTTTTTT
CDR3: CASSMGPTGSTGELFF

J: TRBJ2-7
size: NA
D: NA
V: TRBV6-5
DNA: TGTGCCAGCAGAACTAGCAGCTACTACGAGCAGTACTTC
CDR3: CASRTSSYYEQYF

J: TRBJ2-2
size: NA
D: NA
V: TRBV27
DNA: TGTGCCAGCAGACCAACCCCTAGGCAGCGGATAAACACCGGGGAGCTGTTTTTT
CDR3: CASRPTPRQRINTGELFF

J: TRBJ2-7
size: NA
D: TRBD1
V: TRBV28
DNA: TGTGCCAGCAGTTTATTTGACAGGGGCTCCTACGAGCAGTACTTC
CDR3: CASSLFDRGSYEQYF

J: TRBJ1-6
size: NA
D: NA
V: TRBV19
DNA: TGTGCCAGTAGTATTGACGTAACCAGCTCCTATAATTCACCCCTCCACTTT
CDR3: CASSIDVTSSYNSPLHF

J: TRBJ1-2
size: NA
D: NA
V: TRBV9
DNA: TGTGCCAGCAGCGTGGGAGGGCTGGATGGCTACACCTTC
CDR3: CASSVGGLDGYTF

J: TRBJ2-3
size: NA
D: NA
V: TRBV5-3
DNA: TGTGCCAGAAGCATACGGACGGGCTTCACAGATACGCAGTATTTT
CDR3: CARSIRTGFTDTQYF

J: TRBJ2-1
size: NA
D: NA
V: TRBV6-1
DNA: TGTGCCACCCCAGGCTCCTCCTACAATGAGCAGTTCTTC
CDR3: CATPGSSYNEQFF

J: TRBJ2-2
size: NA
D: NA
V: TRBV11-2
DNA: TGTGCCAGCAGCGCACGGACTACCACCGGGGAGCTGTTTTTT
CDR3: CASSARTTTGELFF

J: TRBJ1-5
size: NA
D: NA
V: TRBV4-1
DNA: TGCGCCAGCAGCCAAGTTAAGGGTCGCAATCAGCCCCAGCATTTT
CDR3: CASSQVKGRNQPQHF

J: TRBJ2-1
size: NA
D: TRBD2
V: TRBV10-2
DNA: TGCGCCAGCAGTGACGGCGGGAGTGCCTACAATGAGCAGTTCTTC
CDR3: CASSDGGSAYNEQFF

J: TRBJ1-1
size: NA
D: TRBD1
V: TRBV29-1
DNA: TGCAGCGTTGTAAAGGGGGCCACTGAAGCTTTCTTT
CDR3: CSVVKGATEAFF

J: TRBJ2-3
size: NA
D: NA
V: TRBV7-3
DNA: TGTGCCAGCAGCCCAGTTGGGGACAACACAGATACGCAGTATTTT
CDR3: CASSPVGDNTDTQYF

J: TRBJ2-7
size: NA
D: NA
V: TRBV6-5
DNA: TGTGCCAGCAGTTGGAATTACGAGCAGTACTTC
CDR3: CASSWNYEQYF

J: TRBJ2-7
size: once
D: NA
V: TRBV29-1
DNA: TGCAGCGTTGAATTCGGGAGTAGTTCCTACGAGCAGTACTTC
CDR3: CSVEFGSSSYEQYF

J: TRBJ1-5
size: once
D: NA
V: TRBV4-1
DNA: TGCGCCAGCAGCCAAGAAGGAGGGGACTATCAGCCCCAGCATTTT
CDR3: CASSQEGGDYQPQHF

J: TRBJ2-3
size: NA
D: NA
V: TRBV29-1
DNA: TGCAGCGTTCGGTCGGGCCTTGGGACTCACACAGATACGCAGTATTTT
CDR3: CSVRSGLGTHTDTQYF

J: TRBJ2-1
size: NA
D: NA
V: TRBV7-2
DNA: TGTGCCAGCAGTCCATCCCTTGGAGTTTACAATGAGCAGTTCTTC
CDR3: CASSPSLGVYNEQFF